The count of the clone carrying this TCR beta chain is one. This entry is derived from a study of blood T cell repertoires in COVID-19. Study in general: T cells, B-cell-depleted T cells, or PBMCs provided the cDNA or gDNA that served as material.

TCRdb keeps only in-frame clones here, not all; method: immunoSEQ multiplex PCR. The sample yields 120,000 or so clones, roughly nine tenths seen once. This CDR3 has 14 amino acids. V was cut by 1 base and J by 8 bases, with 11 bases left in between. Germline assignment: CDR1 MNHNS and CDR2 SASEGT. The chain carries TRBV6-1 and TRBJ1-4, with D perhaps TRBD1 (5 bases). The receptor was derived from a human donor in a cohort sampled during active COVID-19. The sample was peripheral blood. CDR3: CASSEVQVGEKLFF. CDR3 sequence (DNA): TGTGCCAGCAGTGAAGTACAGGTGGGGGAAAAACTGTTTTTT.